This TCR beta chain is from a study of chemoradiotherapy in HPV16-positive cancers. Overall study findings and caveats: Candidate HPV-specific clones and E7-related TCR motifs grew in tumor during treatment.

The CDR3 length is 13 residues. Germline CDR1 SGHNT, CDR2 YENEEA. Notes on this clone: The antigen is not known. The germline gene is not matched at one end of the junction; a read error may be the cause.

Profiled with immunoSEQ multiplex PCR; TCRdb holds only in-frame clones, not every one. This sample has some 11,000 clones, with around 66% found just once. The sequence derives from a human donor with HPV-associated anogenital cancer. This sample was taken from a patient who underwent chemoradiotherapy. The gene calls are TRBV11-3 and TRBJ2-1; 7 bases match TRBD1. CDR3 region: CASSLDNRGEQFF. The CDR3 DNA reads as TGTGCCAGCAGCCTAGATAACAGGGGTGAGCAGTTCTTC.